This T cell receptor beta chain is from a study of cytomegalovirus exposure and HLA in healthy donors. Repertoires were generated with immunoSEQ multiplex PCR, while TCRdb's copy carries only in-frame clones and drops some. The table has more than 300,000 clones, more than 80% seen once. Looked up from germline, CDR1 is MNHNY and CDR2 is SVGAGI (reference sequence). The CDR3 totals 13 residues. Between the trimmed V and J ends, which lost 6 bases and 6 bases, there was a span of 11 bases. For this clone: Its antigen is not known.

Study-level findings and limits: Reports indicated that the classifier achieved high specificity and sensitivity in diagnosing cytomegalovirus status. As confirmed in vitro, three CMV-associated chains were specific for CMV antigens. The study flagged about 160 TCR beta chains as cytomegalovirus-associated. Rarity held for most TCR sequences, but there were some public TCRs that occurred in many donors.

The TCR sequence derives from a woman aged 18-29 years in good health and CMV-seronegative. The sequenced material came from PBMCs. This rearrangement joins TRBV6-6 to TRBJ1-4, with D possibly being TRBD1 (6 bases). The CDR3 sequence: CASSTGQDEKLFF. The CDR3 bases are TGTGCCAGCAGCACGGGACAAGATGAAAAACTGTTTTTT.